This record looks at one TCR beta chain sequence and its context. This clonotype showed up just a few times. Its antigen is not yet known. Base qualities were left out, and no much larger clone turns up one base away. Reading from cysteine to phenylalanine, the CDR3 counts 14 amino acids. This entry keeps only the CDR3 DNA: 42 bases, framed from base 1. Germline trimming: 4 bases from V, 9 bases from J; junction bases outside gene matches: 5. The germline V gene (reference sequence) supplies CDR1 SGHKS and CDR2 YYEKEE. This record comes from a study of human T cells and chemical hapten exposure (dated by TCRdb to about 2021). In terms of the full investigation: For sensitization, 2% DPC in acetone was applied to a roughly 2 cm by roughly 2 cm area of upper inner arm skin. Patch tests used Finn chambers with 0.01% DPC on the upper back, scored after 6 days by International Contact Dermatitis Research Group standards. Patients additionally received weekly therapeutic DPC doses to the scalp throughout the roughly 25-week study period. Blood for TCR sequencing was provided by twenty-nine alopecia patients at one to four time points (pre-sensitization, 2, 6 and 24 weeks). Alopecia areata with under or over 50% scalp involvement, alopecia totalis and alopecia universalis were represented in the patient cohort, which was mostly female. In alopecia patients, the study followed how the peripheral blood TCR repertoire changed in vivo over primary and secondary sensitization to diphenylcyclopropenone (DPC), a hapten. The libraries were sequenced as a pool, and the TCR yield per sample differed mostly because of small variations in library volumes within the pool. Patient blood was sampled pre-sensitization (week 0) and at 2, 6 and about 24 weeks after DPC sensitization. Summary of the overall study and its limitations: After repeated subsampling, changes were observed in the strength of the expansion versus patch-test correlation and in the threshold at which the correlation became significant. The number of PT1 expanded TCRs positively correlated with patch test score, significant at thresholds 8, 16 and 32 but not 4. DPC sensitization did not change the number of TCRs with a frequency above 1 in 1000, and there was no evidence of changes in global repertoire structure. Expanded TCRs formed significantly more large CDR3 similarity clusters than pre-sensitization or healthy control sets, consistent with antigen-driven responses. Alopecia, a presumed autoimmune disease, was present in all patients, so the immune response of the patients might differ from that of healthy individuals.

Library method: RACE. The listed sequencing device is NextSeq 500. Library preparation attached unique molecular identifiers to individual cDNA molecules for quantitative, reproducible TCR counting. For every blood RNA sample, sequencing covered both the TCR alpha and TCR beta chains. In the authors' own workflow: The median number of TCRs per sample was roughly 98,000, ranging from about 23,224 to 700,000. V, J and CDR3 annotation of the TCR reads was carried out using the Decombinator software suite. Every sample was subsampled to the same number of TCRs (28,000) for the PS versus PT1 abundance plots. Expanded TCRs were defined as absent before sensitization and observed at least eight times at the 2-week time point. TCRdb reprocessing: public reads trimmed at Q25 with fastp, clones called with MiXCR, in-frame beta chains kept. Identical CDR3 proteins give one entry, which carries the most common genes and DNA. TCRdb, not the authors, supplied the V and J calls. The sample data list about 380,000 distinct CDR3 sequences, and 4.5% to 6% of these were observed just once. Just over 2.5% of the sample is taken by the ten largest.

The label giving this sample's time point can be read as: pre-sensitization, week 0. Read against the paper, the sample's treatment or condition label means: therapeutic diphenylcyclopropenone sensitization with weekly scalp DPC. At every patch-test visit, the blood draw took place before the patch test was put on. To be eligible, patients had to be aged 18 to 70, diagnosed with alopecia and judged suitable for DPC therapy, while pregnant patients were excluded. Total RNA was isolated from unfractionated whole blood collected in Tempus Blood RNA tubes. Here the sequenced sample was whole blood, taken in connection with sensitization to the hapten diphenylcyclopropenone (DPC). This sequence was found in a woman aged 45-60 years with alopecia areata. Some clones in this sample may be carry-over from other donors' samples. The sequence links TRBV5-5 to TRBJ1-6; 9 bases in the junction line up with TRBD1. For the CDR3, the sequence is CASSNRGPGSPLHF. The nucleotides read TGTGCCAGCAGCAACAGGGGGCCGGGTTCACCCCTCCACTTT.